The rows below give T cell receptor beta chains drawn from one sample of a study of beta chain features in type 1 diabetes. Only in-frame clones appear in the TCRdb table, and some are missing; sequencing was by immunoSEQ multiplex PCR. This sample has approximately 58,000 clones, with 50% to 75% found just once. Sequenced input: stem cell memory CD4+ T cells from blood. The receptors come from a woman under 40 with type 1 diabetes. Each CDR3 is given with its conserved first and last residue. The D gene is left open where the match is weak. Expanded clones get a size class; other rows say once, few or many, or leave the size out.

j_call	clone_size	d_call	v_call	cdr3_nt	cdr3_aa
TRBJ1-5	few	TRBD1	TRBV10-3	TGTGCCATCAGCGGACAGGGTGGCAATCAGCCCCAGCATTTT	CAISGQGGNQPQHF
TRBJ2-7	few	TRBD1	TRBV4-1	TGCGCCAGCAGCCAACCCGGGACAGGGTCTTCCTACGAGCAGTACTTC	CASSQPGTGSSYEQYF
TRBJ2-3	NA	TRBD2	TRBV11-2	TGTGCCAGCAGCAAAGGAACCCTAGCGGGAGGGCGGACAGATACGCAGTATTTT	CASSKGTLAGGRTDTQYF
TRBJ1-1	NA	NA	TRBV2	TGTGCCAGCAGTGACGAGACAGGATTTTACACTGAAGCTTTCTTT	CASSDETGFYTEAFF
TRBJ1-1	NA	NA	TRBV7-9	TGTGCCAGCAGCCTCTCGACAGGCTCTGAAGCTTTCTTT	CASSLSTGSEAFF
TRBJ2-3	NA	TRBD1	TRBV27	TGTGCCAGCAGTTCCTGGACAGGGGTCACAGATACGCAGTATTTT	CASSSWTGVTDTQYF
TRBJ2-7	NA	NA	TRBV21-1	TGTGCCAGCAGCGGTCTAGCGTTATCCTACGAGCAGTACTTC	CASSGLALSYEQYF
TRBJ2-5	NA	NA	TRBV5-1	TGCGCCAGCAGCTACTCGCATGAAGAGACCCAGTACTTC	CASSYSHEETQYF
TRBJ2-2	few	NA	TRBV19	TGTGCCAGTACTCAACAGACGAACACCGGGGAGCTGTTTTTT	CASTQQTNTGELFF
TRBJ2-1	NA	TRBD2	TRBV7-9	TGTGCCAGCAGCTTATCCTGGGGACTAGCGGGAGAGTCGCATGAGCAGTTCTTC	CASSLSWGLAGESHEQFF
TRBJ2-3	NA	TRBD2	TRBV10-3	TGTGCCATCAGTGAGTCGAGCGGGACCGGCACAGATACGCAGTATTTT	CAISESSGTGTDTQYF
TRBJ2-2	NA	TRBD2	TRBV19	TGTGCCAGTAGAACGGGACTATCGAACACCGGGGAGCTGTTTTTT	CASRTGLSNTGELFF
TRBJ1-1	NA	NA	TRBV20-1	TGCAGTGCTACCACACCGGAAGCTTTCTTT	CSATTPEAFF
TRBJ2-1	few	TRBD2	TRBV14	TGTGCCAGCAGCGCTCCCGGGACTAGCGTTTACAATGAGCAGTTCTTC	CASSAPGTSVYNEQFF
TRBJ2-1	NA	TRBD2	TRBV28	TGTGCCAGCCCACCCGGGACTAGCGATACCTTACATGAGCAGTTCTTC	CASPPGTSDTLHEQFF
TRBJ1-2	NA	NA	TRBV19	TGTGCCAGTAGTATCATCCAGGGCGGCTATGGCTACACCTTC	CASSIIQGGYGYTF
TRBJ1-1	NA	NA	TRBV2	TGTGCCAGCAGTAGGGAAGGAGGGACTGAAGCTTTCTTT	CASSREGGTEAFF
TRBJ1-1	NA	TRBD1	TRBV18	TGTGCCAGCTCCATTGGACAGGGAACGAACACTGAAGCTTTCTTT	CASSIGQGTNTEAFF
TRBJ2-7	NA	NA	TRBV21-1	TGTGCCAGCAGCAAAGACTACCGAGCGACCTACGAGCAGTACTTC	CASSKDYRATYEQYF
TRBJ1-2	NA	NA	TRBV7-9	TGTGCCAGCAGCGGGGCGGGGCAGGGTACCTATGGCTACACCTTC	CASSGAGQGTYGYTF
TRBJ2-3	NA	NA	TRBV6-6	TGTGCCAGCAAGGGGAATGGCCCAGATACGCAGTATTTT	CASKGNGPDTQYF
TRBJ2-1	NA	TRBD2	TRBV9	TGTGCCAGCAGCGTGGGACTAGCCCCTAATGAGCAGTTCTTC	CASSVGLAPNEQFF
TRBJ1-5	NA	NA	TRBV27	TGTGCCAGCAGCCCACAGGCTAATAGCAATCAGCCCCAGCATTTT	CASSPQANSNQPQHF
TRBJ1-1	NA	TRBD1	TRBV30	TGTGCCTGTGGGACAGGAGGCGCTGAAGCTTTCTTT	CACGTGGAEAFF
TRBJ1-5	NA	NA	TRBV9	TGTGCCAGCAGCGTAGATCCCAGTCAGCCCCAGCATTTT	CASSVDPSQPQHF
TRBJ2-3	NA	NA	TRBV5-6	TGTGCCAGCAGCTCGTTGTGGAGTCGCCCAGATACGCAGTATTTT	CASSSLWSRPDTQYF
TRBJ2-7	NA	NA	TRBV28	TGTGCCAGCAGCCTGACAGAAATCTACGAGCAGTACTTC	CASSLTEIYEQYF
TRBJ2-5	few	NA	TRBV27	TGTGCCAGCAGGAGGTCTTTGGAAGAGACCCAGTACTTC	CASRRSLEETQYF
TRBJ2-7	few	NA	TRBV9	TGTGCCAGCGGACAGTCCTCCTACGAGCAGTACTTC	CASGQSSYEQYF
TRBJ2-5	NA	TRBD2	TRBV7-3	TGTGCCAGCGGTCTAGCGGGGAACACCGGGGGCGGAGAGACCCAGTACTTC	CASGLAGNTGGGETQYF
TRBJ1-2	NA	TRBD1	TRBV28	TGTGCCAGCAGCCCGGACAGGGTGCAGGGCTACACCTTC	CASSPDRVQGYTF
TRBJ2-5	NA	TRBD2	TRBV28	TGTGCCAGCAGTTCACCCGGGACTAGCGCTAAAGAGACCCAGTACTTC	CASSSPGTSAKETQYF
TRBJ1-1	NA	TRBD1	TRBV30	TGTGCCTGGAGTGGACAGGGTACGACTGAAGCTTTCTTT	CAWSGQGTTEAFF
TRBJ1-1	NA	NA	TRBV15	TGTGCCACCAGCAGACCAAGGGAGGGGAGCACTGAGGCTTTCTTT	CATSRPREGSTEAFF
TRBJ2-7	NA	NA	TRBV29-1	TGCAGCGTTCGACCCGGACAGCCCTACGAGCAGTACTTC	CSVRPGQPYEQYF
TRBJ2-5	NA	NA	TRBV2	TGTGCCAGCAGTGGCAGTGCGGAGTCCCCAGGGGAGACCCAGTACTTC	CASSGSAESPGETQYF
TRBJ1-5	NA	NA	TRBV30	TGTGCCTGGAGTGTAGGGGGAGGCAATCAGCCCCAGCATTTT	CAWSVGGGNQPQHF
TRBJ2-1	few	NA	TRBV9	TGTGCCAGCAGCGTAGCGGGCGGGATTCCCCCCGGTGAGCAGTTCTTC	CASSVAGGIPPGEQFF
TRBJ2-2	NA	NA	TRBV5-1	TGCGCCAGCAGCTTGGCTAAACTAGACGGGGAGCTGTTTTTT	CASSLAKLDGELFF
TRBJ2-7	NA	TRBD1	TRBV5-4	TGTGCCAGCAGCTCCCCCGGGACAGGGATTAGCGAGCAGTACTTC	CASSSPGTGISEQYF
TRBJ2-1	NA	TRBD2	TRBV9	TGTGCCAGCAGCGTAGGTCCTAGCGGGAGGGCCAGGGGGTCGAATGAGCAGTTCTTC	CASSVGPSGRARGSNEQFF
TRBJ2-7	NA	TRBD2	TRBV14	TGTGCCAGCAGCCTAGCGGGAAGGGGGGAGCAGTACTTC	CASSLAGRGEQYF